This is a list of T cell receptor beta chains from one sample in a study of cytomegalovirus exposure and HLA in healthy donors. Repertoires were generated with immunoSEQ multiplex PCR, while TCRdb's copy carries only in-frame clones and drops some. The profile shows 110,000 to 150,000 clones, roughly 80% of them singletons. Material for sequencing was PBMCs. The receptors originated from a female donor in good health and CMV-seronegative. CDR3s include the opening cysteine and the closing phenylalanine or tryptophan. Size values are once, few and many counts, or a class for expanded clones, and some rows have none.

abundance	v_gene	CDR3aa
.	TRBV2	CASSLGNRGQETQYF
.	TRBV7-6	CASSLAGGQGRFSGNTIYF
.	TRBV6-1	CASSGGVQNHQETQYF
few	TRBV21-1	CASSSEQLSYEQYF
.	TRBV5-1	CASSLQGETGELFF
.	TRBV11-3	CASSLGIGGIGGYTF
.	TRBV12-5	CASGLTSTGELFF
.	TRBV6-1	CASRDRDRGSYEQYF
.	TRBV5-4	CASSRAGILDNEQFF
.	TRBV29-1	CSVELDRTGGLFF
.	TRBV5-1	CASSLGTGGGYTF
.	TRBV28	CASTREAYNEQFF
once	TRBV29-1	CSVWTGDNYGYTF
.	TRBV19	CASSTMGQRFAEAFF
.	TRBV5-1	CASSWGQGQGYTF
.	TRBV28	CASSLQAYNEQFF
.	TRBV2	CASSEHEVGIAKNIQYF
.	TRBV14	CASSPLGASGSYEQYF
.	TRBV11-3	CASRGQRLAGREQFF
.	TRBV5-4	CASSPGGGSYEQYF
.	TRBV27	CATGGLVGNEQFF
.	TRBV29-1	CSVAWRNQPQHF
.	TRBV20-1	CSAKLNEQFF
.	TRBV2	CASSVSGATEAFF
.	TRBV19	CASGKGLAGHYEQYF
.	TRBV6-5	CASSYVASGSGETQYF
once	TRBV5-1	CASSLDSPNYGYTF
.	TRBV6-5	CATISGYTF
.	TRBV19	CASSMLLGQGSHEQYF
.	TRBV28	CASNRQGWDNSPLHF
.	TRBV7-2	CASSSPTSGGAKNNEQFF
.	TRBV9	CASSETQETQYF
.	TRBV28	CASSLAGWTGELFF
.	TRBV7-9	CASSLGERAFF
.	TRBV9	CASSPRTSGGSETQYF
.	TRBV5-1	CASSLGQDSYNEQFF
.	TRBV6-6	CASRIFRDRNTEAFF
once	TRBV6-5	CASSYWREVGNEQFF